This T cell receptor beta chain was sequenced for a study of control samples from healthy donors and cancer patients. The CDR3 is made up of 13 amino acids. Germline assignment: CDR1 SGHAT and CDR2 FQDESV (reference sequence). V was pared by 5 bases and J by 2 bases, with 9 bases between. The data were produced by immunoSEQ multiplex PCR, yet TCRdb's version contains in-frame clones alone and is incomplete. This table has 150,000 or so clones, just over 85% appearing once. This receptor was obtained from a man aged 18-30 years in good health. Material: blood. The rearrangement joins TRBV11-1 to TRBJ1-1, with D unclear. The CDR3 nucleotides are TGTGCCAGCAGCCCTAACAGAAACACTGAAGCTTTCTTT. This encodes CASSPNRNTEAFF.